The rows below give T cell receptor beta chains drawn from one sample of a study of blood T cell repertoires in COVID-19. Clones were read by immunoSEQ multiplex PCR, and TCRdb kept only the in-frame ones, dropping some. The sample lists under 350,000 clones, about nine tenths occurring once. The sample consisted of peripheral blood. The receptors come from a middle-aged man with acute or convalescent COVID-19. Each CDR3 is given with its conserved first and last residue. Each record gives: D gene, clone size, J gene, V gene, CDR3 DNA, CDR3 protein. The D gene is left open where the match is weak. Size tells how often a clone was seen (once, few, many) or the class of an expanded clone, and some rows leave it out.

D gene: NA
clone size: NA
J gene: TRBJ2-7
V gene: TRBV21-1
CDR3 DNA: TGTGCCAATCTAGACAGGCCTTACTACGAGCAGTACTTC
CDR3 protein: CANLDRPYYEQYF

D gene: TRBD1
clone size: NA
J gene: TRBJ2-3
V gene: TRBV5-1
CDR3 DNA: TGCGCCAGCAGCGAGGGACAGGGCACAGATACGCAGTATTTT
CDR3 protein: CASSEGQGTDTQYF

D gene: NA
clone size: NA
J gene: TRBJ1-1
V gene: TRBV12-3/TRBV12-4
CDR3 DNA: TGTGCCAGCAGTTTGACAAACACTGAAGCTTTCTTT
CDR3 protein: CASSLTNTEAFF

D gene: TRBD2
clone size: NA
J gene: TRBJ2-1
V gene: TRBV5-4
CDR3 DNA: TGTGCCAGCAGCTGGGGCGGGCGGGGGGACCACGAAGAGCAGTTCTTC
CDR3 protein: CASSWGGRGDHEEQFF

D gene: NA
clone size: NA
J gene: TRBJ2-7
V gene: TRBV5-1
CDR3 DNA: TGCGCCAGCAGCTTGGGACCGGACACCCTCTACGAGCAGTACTTC
CDR3 protein: CASSLGPDTLYEQYF

D gene: NA
clone size: NA
J gene: TRBJ1-4
V gene: TRBV3-1/TRBV3-2
CDR3 DNA: TGTGCCAGCAGCCAGGGGGGACTCCGCTTAACTAATGAAAAACTGTTTTTT
CDR3 protein: CASSQGGLRLTNEKLFF

D gene: NA
clone size: NA
J gene: TRBJ2-4
V gene: TRBV3-1/TRBV3-2
CDR3 DNA: TGTGCCAGCAGCCAAGAGTGGGTTGGAGCGACTCTAAACATTCAGTACTTC
CDR3 protein: CASSQEWVGATLNIQYF

D gene: NA
clone size: NA
J gene: TRBJ1-2
V gene: TRBV5-1
CDR3 DNA: TGCGCCAGCAGCTTGTCGGAGGTCTCCTATGGCTACACCTTC
CDR3 protein: CASSLSEVSYGYTF

D gene: TRBD2
clone size: NA
J gene: TRBJ2-3
V gene: TRBV4-2
CDR3 DNA: TGTGCCAGCAGCCCCATGACTAGCGGCACAGATACGCAGTATTTT
CDR3 protein: CASSPMTSGTDTQYF

D gene: NA
clone size: NA
J gene: TRBJ1-1
V gene: TRBV2
CDR3 DNA: TGTGCCAGCAGTGAAGATGCGGGGGGATACACTGAAGCTTTCTTT
CDR3 protein: CASSEDAGGYTEAFF

D gene: TRBD2
clone size: NA
J gene: TRBJ2-1
V gene: TRBV3-1/TRBV3-2
CDR3 DNA: TGTGCCAGCAGCCAAGGGCGGCGGGGGGCCTACAATGAGCAGTTCTTC
CDR3 protein: CASSQGRRGAYNEQFF

D gene: TRBD1
clone size: NA
J gene: TRBJ2-7
V gene: TRBV27
CDR3 DNA: TGTGCCAGCAGCCTATTACAGGGGGCCAGTTACGAGCAGTACTTC
CDR3 protein: CASSLLQGASYEQYF

D gene: NA
clone size: NA
J gene: TRBJ1-1
V gene: TRBV5-8
CDR3 DNA: TGTGCCAGCAGGAGGACACTTGAAGCTTTCTTT
CDR3 protein: CASRRTLEAFF

D gene: TRBD1
clone size: NA
J gene: TRBJ2-7
V gene: TRBV19
CDR3 DNA: TGTGCCAGTAGTATAGCGGGACAGGGCTACGAGCAGTACTTC
CDR3 protein: CASSIAGQGYEQYF

D gene: TRBD1
clone size: NA
J gene: TRBJ1-2
V gene: TRBV7-3
CDR3 DNA: TGTGCCAGCAGCCCCGGGACAGGGGGATATGGCTACACCTTC
CDR3 protein: CASSPGTGGYGYTF

D gene: NA
clone size: few
J gene: TRBJ2-2
V gene: TRBV5-1
CDR3 DNA: TGCGCCAGCAAGGAGGGGGCGATGAACACCGGGGAGCTGTTTTTT
CDR3 protein: CASKEGAMNTGELFF

D gene: NA
clone size: NA
J gene: TRBJ2-1
V gene: TRBV27
CDR3 DNA: TGTGCCAGCCGCGCGATGGGGGGAACCCCTCAGGATGAGCAGTTCTTC
CDR3 protein: CASRAMGGTPQDEQFF

D gene: TRBD1
clone size: NA
J gene: TRBJ1-2
V gene: TRBV25-1
CDR3 DNA: TGTGCCAGCAGTGACTCAGGGGGATATGGCTACACCTTC
CDR3 protein: CASSDSGGYGYTF

D gene: NA
clone size: once
J gene: TRBJ1-2
V gene: TRBV6-5
CDR3 DNA: TGTGCCACAAGACAGAACTATGGCTACACCTTC
CDR3 protein: CATRQNYGYTF

D gene: NA
clone size: NA
J gene: TRBJ1-3
V gene: TRBV7-9
CDR3 DNA: TGTGCCAGCAGCTTAGCGAACGGGGAGGGAAACACCATATATTTT
CDR3 protein: CASSLANGEGNTIYF

D gene: TRBD1
clone size: NA
J gene: TRBJ1-1
V gene: TRBV5-1
CDR3 DNA: TGCGCCAGCAGCTTGGCCATAGGGACAGGTGCTGTCGCTGAAGCTTTCTTT
CDR3 protein: CASSLAIGTGAVAEAFF

D gene: TRBD1
clone size: few
J gene: TRBJ1-6
V gene: TRBV30
CDR3 DNA: TGTGCCTGGAGTGTGGACAGGGTGGCAGGGAATTCACCCCTCCACTTT
CDR3 protein: CAWSVDRVAGNSPLHF

D gene: TRBD1
clone size: NA
J gene: TRBJ2-4
V gene: TRBV6-6
CDR3 DNA: TGTGCCAGCAGTCTCCCGACAGGGGGGAACATTCAGTACTTC
CDR3 protein: CASSLPTGGNIQYF

D gene: NA
clone size: NA
J gene: TRBJ1-1
V gene: TRBV6-5
CDR3 DNA: TGTGCCAGCACTCCTCAGGAGGGCGCGAACACTGAAGCTTTCTTT
CDR3 protein: CASTPQEGANTEAFF

D gene: NA
clone size: NA
J gene: TRBJ2-1
V gene: TRBV6-5
CDR3 DNA: TGTGCCAGCAGGGAGCTGACTGCCCCGGGGGAGCAGTTCTTC
CDR3 protein: CASRELTAPGEQFF

D gene: NA
clone size: NA
J gene: TRBJ1-4
V gene: TRBV4-1
CDR3 DNA: TGCGCCAGCAGCCTCGGGATCGGACTGTTTTTT
CDR3 protein: CASSLGIGLFF

D gene: TRBD1
clone size: NA
J gene: TRBJ2-1
V gene: TRBV7-9
CDR3 DNA: TGTGCCAGCAGTGAACAGGGGGCCCCCTCCAATGAGCAGTTCTTC
CDR3 protein: CASSEQGAPSNEQFF

D gene: NA
clone size: NA
J gene: TRBJ2-5
V gene: TRBV7-2
CDR3 DNA: TGTGCCAGCAGCTTAAGGAGGGGCGTATTGTACTTC
CDR3 protein: CASSLRRGVLYF

D gene: NA
clone size: NA
J gene: TRBJ1-1
V gene: TRBV25-1
CDR3 DNA: TGTGCCAGCAGGGAGGCCGGGGGGGGAGCTTTCTTT
CDR3 protein: CASREAGGGAFF

D gene: NA
clone size: few
J gene: TRBJ2-2
V gene: TRBV11-1
CDR3 DNA: TGTGCCAGCAGCTCTCGGGGCAGGGGCGGGGAGCTGTTTTTT
CDR3 protein: CASSSRGRGGELFF

D gene: NA
clone size: NA
J gene: TRBJ2-1
V gene: TRBV19
CDR3 DNA: TGTGCCAGTAATTTCGCGCCCCGCTCCTACAATGAGCAGTTCTTC
CDR3 protein: CASNFAPRSYNEQFF

D gene: NA
clone size: NA
J gene: TRBJ2-3
V gene: TRBV19
CDR3 DNA: TGTGCCAGTAGCACTAAGGCAGATACGCAGTATTTT
CDR3 protein: CASSTKADTQYF

D gene: NA
clone size: once
J gene: TRBJ2-1
V gene: TRBV5-8
CDR3 DNA: TGTGCCAGCAGCTTGCAAGGGGTCTCCTACAATGAGCAGTTCTTC
CDR3 protein: CASSLQGVSYNEQFF

D gene: NA
clone size: NA
J gene: TRBJ1-1
V gene: TRBV2
CDR3 DNA: TGTGCCAGCAGTGTAGGGGGATTGAACACTGAAGCTTTCTTT
CDR3 protein: CASSVGGLNTEAFF

D gene: TRBD1
clone size: NA
J gene: TRBJ2-7
V gene: TRBV5-8
CDR3 DNA: TGTGCCAGCAGCTTGGATGGGACAGGGGACCAATACGAGCAGTACTTC
CDR3 protein: CASSLDGTGDQYEQYF

D gene: NA
clone size: NA
J gene: TRBJ2-3
V gene: TRBV3-1/TRBV3-2
CDR3 DNA: TGTGCCAGCAGTCCCAAAGGCGGGTCTAGCACAGATACGCAGTATTTT
CDR3 protein: CASSPKGGSSTDTQYF

D gene: NA
clone size: NA
J gene: TRBJ2-4
V gene: TRBV2
CDR3 DNA: TGTGCCAGCAGTGTTCAGGGATCGGGCTTAGCCAAAAACATTCAGTACTTC
CDR3 protein: CASSVQGSGLAKNIQYF

D gene: NA
clone size: NA
J gene: TRBJ2-7
V gene: TRBV18
CDR3 DNA: TGTGCCAGCTCCGCTCGGGGTTACGAGCAGTACTTC
CDR3 protein: CASSARGYEQYF

D gene: TRBD1
clone size: NA
J gene: TRBJ1-5
V gene: TRBV15
CDR3 DNA: TGTGCCACCAGCAGAGATGGGACAGACTATCAGCCCCAGCATTTT
CDR3 protein: CATSRDGTDYQPQHF

D gene: TRBD1
clone size: NA
J gene: TRBJ2-3
V gene: TRBV18
CDR3 DNA: TGTGCCAGCTCACCTGGGACAGGGGGCCCAGATACGCAGTATTTT
CDR3 protein: CASSPGTGGPDTQYF

D gene: TRBD1
clone size: NA
J gene: TRBJ1-2
V gene: TRBV18
CDR3 DNA: TGTGCCAGCTCACTCGGTCAGGGGGACTATGGCTACACCTTC
CDR3 protein: CASSLGQGDYGYTF

D gene: TRBD2
clone size: NA
J gene: TRBJ2-7
V gene: TRBV9
CDR3 DNA: TGTGCCAGCAGCGTAGCTAGCGGTACCTACGAGCAGTACTTC
CDR3 protein: CASSVASGTYEQYF

D gene: TRBD1
clone size: NA
J gene: TRBJ2-2
V gene: TRBV18
CDR3 DNA: TGTGCCAGCTCACGACCGGGACAGGGGAGTGTCGGGGAGCTGTTTTTT
CDR3 protein: CASSRPGQGSVGELFF

D gene: NA
clone size: NA
J gene: TRBJ1-2
V gene: TRBV30
CDR3 DNA: TGTGCCTGGAATAGCGGTGGCTATGGCTACACCTTC
CDR3 protein: CAWNSGGYGYTF

D gene: NA
clone size: NA
J gene: TRBJ1-1
V gene: TRBV30
CDR3 DNA: TGTGCCTGGGATCCAGATATGAACACTGAAGCTTTCTTT
CDR3 protein: CAWDPDMNTEAFF

D gene: TRBD1
clone size: NA
J gene: TRBJ1-3
V gene: TRBV7-9
CDR3 DNA: TGTGCCAGCACCCACGGGACAGTCGGAAACACCATATATTTT
CDR3 protein: CASTHGTVGNTIYF

D gene: NA
clone size: NA
J gene: TRBJ2-1
V gene: TRBV5-1
CDR3 DNA: TGCGCCAGCAGCTCCCTTTTTGACAGAAACAATGAGCAGTTCTTC
CDR3 protein: CASSSLFDRNNEQFF

D gene: NA
clone size: NA
J gene: TRBJ1-3
V gene: TRBV19
CDR3 DNA: TGTGCCAGTAGTATGAAACAGTTCTCTGGAAACACCATATATTTT
CDR3 protein: CASSMKQFSGNTIYF

D gene: TRBD2
clone size: NA
J gene: TRBJ2-7
V gene: TRBV11-2
CDR3 DNA: TGTGCCAGCAGCTTTTCTCTAGCGGATTACGAGCAGTACTTC
CDR3 protein: CASSFSLADYEQYF

D gene: NA
clone size: NA
J gene: TRBJ1-1
V gene: TRBV30
CDR3 DNA: TGTGCCTGGAGTGTCGCGGCCACTGAAGCTTTCTTT
CDR3 protein: CAWSVAATEAFF

D gene: TRBD2
clone size: NA
J gene: TRBJ2-1
V gene: TRBV30
CDR3 DNA: TGTGCCTGGAGTACAGCGGGGGGGCCCCATGAGCAGTTCTTC
CDR3 protein: CAWSTAGGPHEQFF

D gene: TRBD1
clone size: once
J gene: TRBJ1-5
V gene: TRBV10-3
CDR3 DNA: TGTGCCACCAGGGGGACAGATTATAGCAATCAGCCCCAGCATTTT
CDR3 protein: CATRGTDYSNQPQHF

D gene: NA
clone size: NA
J gene: TRBJ2-5
V gene: TRBV3-1/TRBV3-2
CDR3 DNA: TGTGCCTCCCAAAGGGACTTTCAAGAGACCCAGTACTTC
CDR3 protein: CASQRDFQETQYF

D gene: NA
clone size: NA
J gene: TRBJ1-2
V gene: TRBV5-1
CDR3 DNA: TGCGCCAGCAGAGGACAGTCCTTGGATGGCTACACCTTC
CDR3 protein: CASRGQSLDGYTF

D gene: NA
clone size: NA
J gene: TRBJ1-1
V gene: TRBV5-1
CDR3 DNA: TGCGCCAGCAGCTTGGTGGAGGGGATGAACACTGAAGCTTTCTTT
CDR3 protein: CASSLVEGMNTEAFF

D gene: NA
clone size: NA
J gene: TRBJ1-6
V gene: TRBV19
CDR3 DNA: TGTGCCAGTAGTACGGGGACCGGGACAAAAAATTCACCCCTCCACTTT
CDR3 protein: CASSTGTGTKNSPLHF

D gene: TRBD1
clone size: NA
J gene: TRBJ2-7
V gene: TRBV7-9
CDR3 DNA: TGTGCCAGCAGCCCGGGACAGCTCTACGAGCAGTACTTC
CDR3 protein: CASSPGQLYEQYF

D gene: TRBD2
clone size: NA
J gene: TRBJ2-3
V gene: TRBV25-1
CDR3 DNA: TGTGCCAGCAGCGACTGGGGGGGGAACACAGATACGCAGTATTTT
CDR3 protein: CASSDWGGNTDTQYF